A selection of T cell receptor beta chains follows, all from one sample in a study of CD8+CD57+ T cells in acquired aplastic anemia. TCRdb independently ran MiXCR on the reads; one entry per CDR3 protein. The sample consists of 200,000 or so distinct CDR3 sequences, over 60% of them appearing once. Sequenced material: sorted CD4+, CD8+, or CD8+CD57+ T cells (not recorded which) from PBMCs. The source is a human donor with severe aplastic anemia or a healthy control (not recorded which). The CDR3 runs from the conserved cysteine through the conserved F or W. A D gene is named only where the DNA matches it firmly. For some rows the clone size is stated as once, few or many, or as a class when expanded; others skip it.

d_call cdr3_length clone_size j_call v_call cdr3_nt cdr3_aa
. 16 . TRBJ1-6 TRBV15 TGTGCCACCAGCAGAAGTCGAACAGTAAATAATTCACCCCTCCACTTT CATSRSRTVNNSPLHF
. 15 . TRBJ1-4 TRBV10-1 TGCGCCAGCAGTGAGGGGCATGCAACTAATGAAAAACTGTTTTTT CASSEGHATNEKLFF
TRBD1 14 . TRBJ1-1 TRBV5-1 TGCGCCAGCACCCTGGACAGGGCTAACACTGAAGCTTTCTTT CASTLDRANTEAFF
. 14 . TRBJ2-2 TRBV9 TGTGCCAGCAGCGTAGGGGGGTCGACCGGGGAGCTGTTTTTT CASSVGGSTGELFF
. 13 . TRBJ1-3 TRBV20-1 TGCAGTGCCAGACCGGCCTCTGGAAACACCATATATTTT CSARPASGNTIYF
. 14 . TRBJ2-1 TRBV20-1 TGCAGTGCTGACAGGTCCTTGGGGGACAATGAGCAGCTCTTC CSADRSLGDNEQLF
TRBD1 14 . TRBJ1-2 TRBV10-3 TGTGCCATCAGCTCCATACAGGGGGCAGATGGCTACACCTTC CAISSIQGADGYTF
TRBD1 14 . TRBJ2-1 TRBV7-2 TGTGCCAGCAGCCAGAGGACAGGCGCCAATGAGCAGTTCTTC CASSQRTGANEQFF
. 11 once TRBJ2-3 TRBV7-9 TGTGCCAGCAGCTGGGGGGCTGAGGAGTATTTT CASSWGAEEYF
. 15 . TRBJ2-3 TRBV20-1 TGCAGTGCTCGCCGGGCCCAGGCTAGGACAGATACGCAGTATTTT CSARRAQARTDTQYF
. 13 . TRBJ2-5 TRBV12-3/TRBV12-4 TGTGCCAGCGGGCAGGGGGAGGAAGAGACCCAGTACTTC CASGQGEEETQYF
TRBD2 17 . TRBJ2-6 TRBV19 TGTGCCAGTAGTATAGAGCTCACTAGCGGGAGGTACAACGTCCTGACTTTC CASSIELTSGRYNVLTF
. 17 . TRBJ1-2 TRBV5-6 TGTGCCAGCAGCTTGGCCTGGGACGGGGGGTATAGCTATGGCTACACCTTC CASSLAWDGGYSYGYTF
TRBD2 13 . TRBJ2-3 TRBV6-6 TGTGCCAGCACCTTAAGACTAGCGGATACGCCATATTTT CASTLRLADTPYF
. 15 . TRBJ2-7 TRBV7-9 TGTGCCAGCAGCCCCGGACCCTCGAGCTCCTACGAGCAGTACTTC CASSPGPSSSYEQYF
. 13 many TRBJ1-6 TRBV7-8 TGTGCCAGCAGCCCCGGGGGGGCCTCACCCCTCCACTTT CASSPGGASPLHF
. 14 once TRBJ2-1 TRBV19 TGTGCCAGTAGTATTACCTCGGGCTACAATGAGCAGTTCTTC CASSITSGYNEQFF
. 16 . TRBJ2-1 TRBV7-3 TGTGCCAGCAGCCTCGACGGACCGTTTAGCCCCCATGAGCAGTTCTTC CASSLDGPFSPHEQFF
. 14 . TRBJ2-4 TRBV5-5 TGTGCCAGCAGCTTGTCAGGGGACCGAAACATTCAGTACTTC CASSLSGDRNIQYF
TRBD2 15 few TRBJ2-7 TRBV7-2 TGTGCCAGCACCAACTACGGCGGCGGGAGGTACGAGCAGTACTTC CASTNYGGGRYEQYF
TRBD1 16 . TRBJ2-5 TRBV25-1 TGTGCCAGCAGTGAAGATGGGACAGGGGTAGGAGAGACCCAGTACTTC CASSEDGTGVGETQYF
. 16 . TRBJ1-3 TRBV29-1 TGCAGCGTTGACCTCCCGGCACTTAACTCTGGAAACACCATATATTTT CSVDLPALNSGNTIYF
. 14 . TRBJ2-7 TRBV7-7 TGTGCTAGCAGCATCAGGGAAACTTGGGCCGAGCAGTACTTC CASSIRETWAEQYF
TRBD1 14 . TRBJ2-7 TRBV7-6 TGTGCCAGCAGCCGGGGACAGGGCCCCTACGAGCAGTACTTC CASSRGQGPYEQYF
. 14 once TRBJ2-7 TRBV6-6 TGTGCCAGCAGCCCGAGGGCTGGGACCTACGAGCAGTACTTC CASSPRAGTYEQYF
. 15 . TRBJ1-2 TRBV28 TGTGCCAGCAGTTTCGTCGAGGGAATCCCCTATGGCTACACCTTC CASSFVEGIPYGYTF
. 11 . TRBJ2-1 TRBV6-6 TGTGCCAGCAGCCCCCACAATGAGCAGTTCTTC CASSPHNEQFF
. 15 . TRBJ2-1 TRBV10-3 TGTGCCATCAGTGATAGCGTCAGCTCCTACAATGAGCAGTTCTTC CAISDSVSSYNEQFF
TRBD1 15 . TRBJ1-5 TRBV24-1 TGTGCCACCAGTGAGTCAGGGACAGGGGGTCAGCCCCAGCATTTT CATSESGTGGQPQHF
. 12 . TRBJ1-1 TRBV20-1 TGCAGTGTTGACTTGAAGGACACTGAAGCTTTCTTT CSVDLKDTEAFF
TRBD1 15 . TRBJ1-4 TRBV10-3 TGTGCCAGCAGTGAAGCCGGGACAGTGACCGAAAAACTGTTTTTT CASSEAGTVTEKLFF
. 14 once TRBJ2-3 TRBV19 TGTGCCAGTAGTGAGGGGTTGGGGGCAGATACGCAGTATTTT CASSEGLGADTQYF
TRBD1 17 many TRBJ1-2 TRBV6-1 TGTGCCAGCAGTGAAGGGGAGACAGGGGTGTCTAGCTATGGCTACACCTTC CASSEGETGVSSYGYTF
. 15 . TRBJ2-3 TRBV10-3 TGTGCCATCAGTGATTTGGGGGGTTACACAGATACGCAGTATTTT CAISDLGGYTDTQYF
. 14 . TRBJ2-3 TRBV12-3/TRBV12-4 TGTGCCAGCAGTCTAGCGAGGGGAACTGATACGCAGTATTTT CASSLARGTDTQYF